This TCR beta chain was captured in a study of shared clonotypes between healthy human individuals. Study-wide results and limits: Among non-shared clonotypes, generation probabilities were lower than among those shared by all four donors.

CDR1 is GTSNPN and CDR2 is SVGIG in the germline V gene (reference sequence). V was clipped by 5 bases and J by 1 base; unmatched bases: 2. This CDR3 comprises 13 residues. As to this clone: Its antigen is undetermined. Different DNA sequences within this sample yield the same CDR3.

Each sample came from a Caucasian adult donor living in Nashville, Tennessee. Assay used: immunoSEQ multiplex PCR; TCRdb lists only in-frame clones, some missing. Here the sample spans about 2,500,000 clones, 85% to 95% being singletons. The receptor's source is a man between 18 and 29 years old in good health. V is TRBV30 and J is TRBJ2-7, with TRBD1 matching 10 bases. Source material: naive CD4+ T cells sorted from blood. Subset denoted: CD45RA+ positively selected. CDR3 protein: CAWGQGGSYEQYF. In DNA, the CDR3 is TGTGCCTGGGGACAGGGGGGATCCTACGAGCAGTACTTC.